This T cell receptor beta chain was obtained from a study of cytomegalovirus exposure and HLA in healthy donors. Profiled with immunoSEQ multiplex PCR; TCRdb holds only in-frame clones, not every one. The sample lists roughly 220,000 clones; approximately 83% were seen once. CDR1 is MDHEN, CDR2 SYDVKM, per germline. With 7 bases removed from V and 2 bases from J, the gap between germline ends came to 11 bases. The CDR3 runs 13 residues. Sequencing was carried out using PBMCs. The chain links TRBV28 to TRBJ1-1; D gene ambiguous. The clonotype was recovered from a woman in her thirties in good health and CMV-seropositive. CDR3 bases: TGTGCCAGCATTCCACACCTTAACACTGAAGCTTTCTTT. This sequence encodes CASIPHLNTEAFF.